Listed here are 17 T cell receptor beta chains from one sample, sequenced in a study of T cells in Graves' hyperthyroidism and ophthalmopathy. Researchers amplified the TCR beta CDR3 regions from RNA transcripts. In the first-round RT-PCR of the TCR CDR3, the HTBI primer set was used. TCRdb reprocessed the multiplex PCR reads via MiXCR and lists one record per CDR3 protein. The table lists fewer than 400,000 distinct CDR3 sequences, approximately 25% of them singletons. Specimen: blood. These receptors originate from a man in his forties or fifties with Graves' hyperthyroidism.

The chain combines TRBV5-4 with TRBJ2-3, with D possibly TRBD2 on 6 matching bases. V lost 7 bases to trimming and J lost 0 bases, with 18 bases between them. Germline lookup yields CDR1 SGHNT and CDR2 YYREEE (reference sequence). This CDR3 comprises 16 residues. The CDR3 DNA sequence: TGTGCCAGCGGTTTAATCCGGGAGTCAAGCACAGATACGCAGTATTTT. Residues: CASGLIRESSTDTQYF. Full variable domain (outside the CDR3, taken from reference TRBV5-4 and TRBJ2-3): ETGVTQSPTHLIKTRGQQVTLRCSSQSGHNTVSWYQQALGQGPQFIFQYYREEENGRGNFPPRFSGLQFPNYSSELNVNALELDDSALYLCASGLIRESSTDTQYFGPGTRLTVL.

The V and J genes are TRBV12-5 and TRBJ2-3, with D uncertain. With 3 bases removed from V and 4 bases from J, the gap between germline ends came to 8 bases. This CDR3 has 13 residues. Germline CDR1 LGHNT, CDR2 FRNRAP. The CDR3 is CASGFNDADTQYF. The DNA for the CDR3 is TGTGCTAGTGGTTTCAACGATGCAGATACGCAGTATTTT.

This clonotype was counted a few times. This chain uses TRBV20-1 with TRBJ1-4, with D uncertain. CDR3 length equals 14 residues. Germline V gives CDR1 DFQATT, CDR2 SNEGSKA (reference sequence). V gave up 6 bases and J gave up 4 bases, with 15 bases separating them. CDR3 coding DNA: TGCAGTGCCCGACCGTCCGTAAATAATGAAAAACTGTTTTTT. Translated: CSARPSVNNEKLFF.

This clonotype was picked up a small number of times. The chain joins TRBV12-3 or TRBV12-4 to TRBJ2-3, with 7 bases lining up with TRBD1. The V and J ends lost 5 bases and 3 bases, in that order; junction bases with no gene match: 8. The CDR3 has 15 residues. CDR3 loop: CASSPNPGQTDTQYF. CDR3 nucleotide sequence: TGTGCCAGCAGTCCCAACCCGGGACAGACAGATACGCAGTATTTT.

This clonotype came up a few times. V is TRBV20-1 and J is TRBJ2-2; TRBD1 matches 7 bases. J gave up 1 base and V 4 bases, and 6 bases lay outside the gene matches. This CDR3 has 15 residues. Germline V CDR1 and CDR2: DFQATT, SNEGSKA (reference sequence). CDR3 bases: TGCAGTGCTACTCTCGGGACAGTGAACACCGGGGAGCTGTTTTTT. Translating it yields CSATLGTVNTGELFF.

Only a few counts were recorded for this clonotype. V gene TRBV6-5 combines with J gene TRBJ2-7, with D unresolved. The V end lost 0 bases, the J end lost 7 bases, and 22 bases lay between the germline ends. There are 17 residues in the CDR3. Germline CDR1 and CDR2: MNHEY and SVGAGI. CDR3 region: CASSYSEAGFPLREQYF. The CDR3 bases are TGTGCCAGCAGTTACTCAGAGGCAGGCTTCCCACTACGGGAGCAGTACTTC.

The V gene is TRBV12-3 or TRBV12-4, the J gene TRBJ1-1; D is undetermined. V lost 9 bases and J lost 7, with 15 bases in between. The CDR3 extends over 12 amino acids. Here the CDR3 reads CASSAGGHEAFF. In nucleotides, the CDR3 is TGTGCCAGTTCGGCGGGCGGTCATGAAGCTTTCTTT.

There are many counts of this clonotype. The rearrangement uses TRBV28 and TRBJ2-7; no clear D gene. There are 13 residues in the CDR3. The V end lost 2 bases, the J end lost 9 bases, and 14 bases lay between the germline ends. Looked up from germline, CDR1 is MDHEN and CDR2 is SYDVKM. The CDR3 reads CASSLVGSWGQYF. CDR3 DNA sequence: TGTGCCAGCAGTTTAGTGGGGTCCTGGGGGCAGTACTTC. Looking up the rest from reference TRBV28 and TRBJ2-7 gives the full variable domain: DVKVTQSSRYLVKRTGEKVFLECVQDMDHENMFWYRQDPGLGLRLIYFSYDVKMKEKGDIPEGYSVSREKKERFSLILESASTNQTSMYLCASSLVGSWGQYFGPGTRLTVT.

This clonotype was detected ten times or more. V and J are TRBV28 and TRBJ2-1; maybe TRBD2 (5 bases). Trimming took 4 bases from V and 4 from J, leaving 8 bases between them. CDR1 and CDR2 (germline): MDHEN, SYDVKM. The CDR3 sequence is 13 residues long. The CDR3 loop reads CASSSRGYNEQFF. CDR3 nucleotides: TGTGCCAGCAGTTCCCGGGGTTACAATGAGCAGTTCTTC. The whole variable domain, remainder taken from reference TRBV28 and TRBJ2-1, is DVKVTQSSRYLVKRTGEKVFLECVQDMDHENMFWYRQDPGLGLRLIYFSYDVKMKEKGDIPEGYSVSREKKERFSLILESASTNQTSMYLCASSSRGYNEQFFGPGTRLTVL.

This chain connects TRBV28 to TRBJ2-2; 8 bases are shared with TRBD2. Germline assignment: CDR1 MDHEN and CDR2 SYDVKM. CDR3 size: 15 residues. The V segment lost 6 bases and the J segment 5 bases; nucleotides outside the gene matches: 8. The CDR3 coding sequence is TGTGCCAGCAGATCTGGACTAGCTCGGACCGGGGAGCTGTTTTTT. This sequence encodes CASRSGLARTGELFF.

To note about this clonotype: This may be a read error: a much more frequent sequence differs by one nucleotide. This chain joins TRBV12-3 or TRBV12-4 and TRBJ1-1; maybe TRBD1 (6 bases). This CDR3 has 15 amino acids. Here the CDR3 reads CATSLENREDTEAFF. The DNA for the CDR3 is TGTGCCACCAGTTTAGAAAACAGGGAAGACACTGAAGCTTTCTTT.

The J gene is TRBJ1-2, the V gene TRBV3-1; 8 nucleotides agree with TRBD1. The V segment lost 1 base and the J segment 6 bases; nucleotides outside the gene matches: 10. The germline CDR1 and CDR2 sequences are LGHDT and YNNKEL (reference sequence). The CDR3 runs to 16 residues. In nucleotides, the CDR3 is TGTGCCAGCAGCCAAGCAAGCCCCACAGGGGGGAATGGCTACACCTTC. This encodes CASSQASPTGGNGYTF.

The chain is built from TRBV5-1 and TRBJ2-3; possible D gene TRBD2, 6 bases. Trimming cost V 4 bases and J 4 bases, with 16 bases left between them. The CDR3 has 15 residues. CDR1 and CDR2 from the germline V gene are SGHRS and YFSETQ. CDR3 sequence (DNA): TGCGCCAGCAGCAGGGGTAGCGGAAATTCAGATACGCAGTATTTT. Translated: CASSRGSGNSDTQYF.

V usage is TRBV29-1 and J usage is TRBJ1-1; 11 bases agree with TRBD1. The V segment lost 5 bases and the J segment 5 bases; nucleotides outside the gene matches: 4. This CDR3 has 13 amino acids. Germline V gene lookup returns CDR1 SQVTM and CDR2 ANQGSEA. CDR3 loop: CSVQGQGVTEAFF. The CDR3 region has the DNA TGCAGCGTTCAGGGACAGGGGGTTACTGAAGCTTTCTTT.

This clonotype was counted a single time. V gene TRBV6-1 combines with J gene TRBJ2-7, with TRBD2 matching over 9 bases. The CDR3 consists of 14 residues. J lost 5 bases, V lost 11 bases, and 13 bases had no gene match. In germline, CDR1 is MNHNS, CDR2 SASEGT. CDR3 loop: CALQRGLAGNEQYV. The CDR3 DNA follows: TGTGCCCTCCAGCGTGGGCTAGCGGGAAACGAGCAGTACGTC.

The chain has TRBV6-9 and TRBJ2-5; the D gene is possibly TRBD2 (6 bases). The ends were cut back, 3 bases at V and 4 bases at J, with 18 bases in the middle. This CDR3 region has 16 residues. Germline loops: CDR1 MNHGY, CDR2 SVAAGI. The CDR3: CASSYGSREPAETQYF. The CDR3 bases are TGTGCCAGCAGTTACGGTTCCCGGGAGCCGGCAGAGACCCAGTACTTC.

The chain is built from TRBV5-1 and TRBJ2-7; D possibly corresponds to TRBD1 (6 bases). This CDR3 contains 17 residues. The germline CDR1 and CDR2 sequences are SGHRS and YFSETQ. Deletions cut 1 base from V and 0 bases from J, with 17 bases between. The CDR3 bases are TGCGCCAGCAGCTTGAATCGAGCGAACAGGGACTCCTACGAGCAGTACTTC. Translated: CASSLNRANRDSYEQYF. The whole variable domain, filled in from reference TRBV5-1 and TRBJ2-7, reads KAGVTQTPRYLIKTRGQQVTLSCSPISGHRSVSWYQQTPGQGLQFLFEYFSETQRNKGNFPGRFSGRQFSNSRSEMNVSTLELGDSALYLCASSLNRANRDSYEQYFGPGTRLTVT.